This record covers a single T cell receptor (beta chain). The antigen remains undetermined. The protocol was immunoSEQ multiplex PCR, while the TCRdb copy is restricted to in-frame clones and leaves out a portion. The data contain approximately 160,000 clones, about 90% of them singletons. This sample was taken from a study of cytomegalovirus exposure and HLA in healthy donors. Findings of the study overall: Reports showed the classifier diagnosing cytomegalovirus status with high specificity and sensitivity.

Trimming left V 6 bases short and J 8 bases short, with 16 bases between. CDR1 and CDR2 from the germline V gene are MNHEY and SVGAGI. The CDR3 sequence is 13 residues long. This rearrangement joins TRBV6-5 to TRBJ1-2, with TRBD1 as a possible D gene (6 bases). This receptor was identified in a woman under 30 in good health and CMV-seropositive. Sequencing was done on a sample of PBMCs. CDR3 region: CASSNGGLGGYTF. CDR3 DNA sequence: TGTGCCAGCAGCAACGGGGGGCTGGGGGGCTACACCTTC.